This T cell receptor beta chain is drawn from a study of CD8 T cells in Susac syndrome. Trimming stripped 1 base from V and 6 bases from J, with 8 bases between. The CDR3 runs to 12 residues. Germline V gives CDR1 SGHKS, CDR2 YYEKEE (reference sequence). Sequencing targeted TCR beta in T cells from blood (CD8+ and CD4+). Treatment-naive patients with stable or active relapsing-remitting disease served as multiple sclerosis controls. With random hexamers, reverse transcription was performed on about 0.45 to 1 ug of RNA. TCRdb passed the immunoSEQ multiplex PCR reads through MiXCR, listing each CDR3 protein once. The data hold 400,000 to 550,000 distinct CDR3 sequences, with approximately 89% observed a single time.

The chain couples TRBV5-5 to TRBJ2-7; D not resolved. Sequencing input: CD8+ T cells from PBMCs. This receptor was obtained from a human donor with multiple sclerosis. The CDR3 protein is CASSLNMAEQYF. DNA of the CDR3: TGTGCCAGCAGCTTGAATATGGCCGAGCAGTACTTC.